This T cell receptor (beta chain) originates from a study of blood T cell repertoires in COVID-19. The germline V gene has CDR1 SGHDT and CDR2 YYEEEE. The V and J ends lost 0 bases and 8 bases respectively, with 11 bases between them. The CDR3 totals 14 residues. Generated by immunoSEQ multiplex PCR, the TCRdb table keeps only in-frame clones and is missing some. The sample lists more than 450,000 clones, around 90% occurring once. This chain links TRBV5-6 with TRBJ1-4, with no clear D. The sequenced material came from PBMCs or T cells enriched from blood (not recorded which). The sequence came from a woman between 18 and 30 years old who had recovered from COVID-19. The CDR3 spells CASSLVGSGEKLFF. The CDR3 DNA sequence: TGTGCCAGCAGCTTGGTCGGGAGTGGCGAAAAACTGTTTTTT.